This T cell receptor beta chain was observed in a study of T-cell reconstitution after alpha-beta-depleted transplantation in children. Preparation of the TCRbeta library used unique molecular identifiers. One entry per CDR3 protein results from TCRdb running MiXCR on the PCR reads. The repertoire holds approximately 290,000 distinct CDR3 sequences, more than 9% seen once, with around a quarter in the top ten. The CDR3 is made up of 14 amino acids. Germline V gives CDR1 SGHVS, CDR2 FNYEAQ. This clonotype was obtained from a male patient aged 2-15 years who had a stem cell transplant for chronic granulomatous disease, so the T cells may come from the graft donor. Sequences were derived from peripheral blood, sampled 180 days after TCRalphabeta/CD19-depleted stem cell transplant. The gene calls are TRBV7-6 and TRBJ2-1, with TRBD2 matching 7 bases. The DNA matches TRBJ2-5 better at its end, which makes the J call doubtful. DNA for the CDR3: TGTGCCAGCAGCCGCGCTAGCGGTCAAGAGACCCAGTACTTC. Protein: CASSRASGQETQYF.